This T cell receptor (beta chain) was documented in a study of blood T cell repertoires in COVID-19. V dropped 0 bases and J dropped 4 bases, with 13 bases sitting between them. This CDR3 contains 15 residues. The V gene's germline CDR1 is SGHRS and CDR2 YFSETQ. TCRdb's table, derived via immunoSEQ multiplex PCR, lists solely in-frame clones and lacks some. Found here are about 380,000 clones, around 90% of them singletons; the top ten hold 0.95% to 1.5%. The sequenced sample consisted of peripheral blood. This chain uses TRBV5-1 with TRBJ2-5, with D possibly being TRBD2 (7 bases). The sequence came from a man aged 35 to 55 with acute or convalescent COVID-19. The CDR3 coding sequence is TGCGCCAGCAGCTTGGGATACAGGGAGGGAGAGACCCAGTACTTC. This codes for CASSLGYREGETQYF.